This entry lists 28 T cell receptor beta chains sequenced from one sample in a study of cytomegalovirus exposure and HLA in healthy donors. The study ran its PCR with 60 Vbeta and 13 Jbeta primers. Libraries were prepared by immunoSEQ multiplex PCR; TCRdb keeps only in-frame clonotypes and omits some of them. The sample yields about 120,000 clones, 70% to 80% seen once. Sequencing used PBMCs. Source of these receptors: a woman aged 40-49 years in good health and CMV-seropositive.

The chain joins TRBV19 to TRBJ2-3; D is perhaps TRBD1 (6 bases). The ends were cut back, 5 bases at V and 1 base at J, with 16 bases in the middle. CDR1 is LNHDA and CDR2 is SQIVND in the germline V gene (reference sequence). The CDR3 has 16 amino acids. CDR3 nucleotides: TGTGCCAGTAGTGTCCTCCAGGGGCCAGGCACAGATACGCAGTATTTT. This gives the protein CASSVLQGPGTDTQYF.

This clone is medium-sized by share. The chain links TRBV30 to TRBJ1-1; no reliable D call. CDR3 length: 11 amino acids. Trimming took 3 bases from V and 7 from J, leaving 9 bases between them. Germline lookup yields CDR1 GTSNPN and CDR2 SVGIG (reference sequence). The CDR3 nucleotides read TGTGCCTGGAGCGCCCAGGTTGAAGCTTTCTTT. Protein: CAWSAQVEAFF.

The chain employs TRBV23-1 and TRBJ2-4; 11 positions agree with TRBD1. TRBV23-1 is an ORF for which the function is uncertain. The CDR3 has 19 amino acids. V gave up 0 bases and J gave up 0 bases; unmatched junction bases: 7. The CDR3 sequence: CASSQSDGTGGLAKNIQYF. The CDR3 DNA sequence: TGCGCCAGCAGTCAATCGGACGGGACAGGGGGACTAGCCAAAAACATTCAGTACTTC.

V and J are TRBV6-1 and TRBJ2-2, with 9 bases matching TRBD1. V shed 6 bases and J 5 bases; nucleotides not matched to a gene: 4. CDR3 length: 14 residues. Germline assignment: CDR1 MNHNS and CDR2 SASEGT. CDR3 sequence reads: CASRGQGITGELFF. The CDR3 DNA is TGTGCCAGCAGGGGACAGGGAATAACCGGGGAGCTGTTTTTT.

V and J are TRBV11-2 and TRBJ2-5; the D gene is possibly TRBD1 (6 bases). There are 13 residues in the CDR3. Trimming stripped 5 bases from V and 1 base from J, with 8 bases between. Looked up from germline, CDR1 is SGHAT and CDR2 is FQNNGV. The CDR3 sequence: CASSVDSQETQYF. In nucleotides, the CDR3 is TGTGCCAGCAGCGTGGACAGCCAAGAGACCCAGTACTTC.

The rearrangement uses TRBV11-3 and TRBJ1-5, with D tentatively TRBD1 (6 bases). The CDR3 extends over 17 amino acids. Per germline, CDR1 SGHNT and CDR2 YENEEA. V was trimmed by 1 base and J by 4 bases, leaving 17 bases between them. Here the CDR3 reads CASSLGQGWSQNQPQHF. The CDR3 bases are TGTGCCAGCAGCTTAGGGCAGGGGTGGTCCCAAAATCAGCCCCAGCATTTT.

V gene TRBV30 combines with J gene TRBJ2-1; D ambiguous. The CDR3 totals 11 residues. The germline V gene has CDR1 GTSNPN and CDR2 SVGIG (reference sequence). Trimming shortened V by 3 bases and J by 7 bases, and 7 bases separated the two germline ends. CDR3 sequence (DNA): TGTGCCTGGAGATCGACTAATGAGCAGTTCTTC. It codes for CAWRSTNEQFF.

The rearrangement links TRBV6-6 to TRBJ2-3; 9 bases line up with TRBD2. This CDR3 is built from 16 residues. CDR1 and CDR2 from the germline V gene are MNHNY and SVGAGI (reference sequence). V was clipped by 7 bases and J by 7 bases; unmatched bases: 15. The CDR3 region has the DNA TGTGCCAGCATCCCAGACCGATCTAGCGGGACACATACGCAGTATTTT. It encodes CASIPDRSSGTHTQYF.

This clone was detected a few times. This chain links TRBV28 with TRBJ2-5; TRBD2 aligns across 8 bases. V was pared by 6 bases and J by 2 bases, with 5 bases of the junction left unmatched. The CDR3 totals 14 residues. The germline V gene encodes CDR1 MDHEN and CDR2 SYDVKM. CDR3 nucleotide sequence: TGTGCCAGCAGGCTCGGGGGGGCGCAAGAGACCCAGTACTTC. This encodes CASRLGGAQETQYF.

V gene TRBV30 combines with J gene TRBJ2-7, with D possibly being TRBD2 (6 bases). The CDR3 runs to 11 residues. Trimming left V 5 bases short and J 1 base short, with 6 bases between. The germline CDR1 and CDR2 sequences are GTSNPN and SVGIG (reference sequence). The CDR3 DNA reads TGTGCCTGGGGGGGGTCCTACGAGCAGTACTTC. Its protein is CAWGGSYEQYF.

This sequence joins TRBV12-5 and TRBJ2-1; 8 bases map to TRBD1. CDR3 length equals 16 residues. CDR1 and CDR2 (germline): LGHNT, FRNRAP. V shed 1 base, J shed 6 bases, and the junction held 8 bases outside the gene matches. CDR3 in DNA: TGTGCTAGTGGTTTGGAGACAGGGGCGGGACTCAATGAGCAGTTCTTC. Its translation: CASGLETGAGLNEQFF.

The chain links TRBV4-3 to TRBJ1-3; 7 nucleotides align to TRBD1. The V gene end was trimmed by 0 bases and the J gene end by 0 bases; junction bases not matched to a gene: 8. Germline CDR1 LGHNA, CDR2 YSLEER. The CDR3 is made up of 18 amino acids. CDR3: CASSQEGTASHSGNTIYF. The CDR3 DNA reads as TGCGCCAGCAGCCAAGAAGGGACAGCTTCCCACTCTGGAAACACCATATATTTT.

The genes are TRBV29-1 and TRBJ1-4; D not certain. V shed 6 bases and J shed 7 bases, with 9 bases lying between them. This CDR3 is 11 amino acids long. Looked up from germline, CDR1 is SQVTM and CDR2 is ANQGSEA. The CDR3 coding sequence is TGCAGCGTCGTATTTGTTGAAAAACTGTTTTTT. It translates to CSVVFVEKLFF.

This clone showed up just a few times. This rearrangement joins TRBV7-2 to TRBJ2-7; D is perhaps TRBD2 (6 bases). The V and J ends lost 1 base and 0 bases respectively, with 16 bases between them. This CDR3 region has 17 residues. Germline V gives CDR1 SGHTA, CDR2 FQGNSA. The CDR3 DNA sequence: TGTGCCAGCAGCTTAGGCCCGGGAGTAGCGAGCTCCTACGAGCAGTACTTC. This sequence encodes CASSLGPGVASSYEQYF. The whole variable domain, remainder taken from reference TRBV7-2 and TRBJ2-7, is GAGVSQSPSNKVTEKGKDVELRCDPISGHTALYWYRQSLGQGLEFLIYFQGNSAPDKSGLPSDRFSAERTGGSVSTLTIQRTQQEDSAVYLCASSLGPGVASSYEQYFGPGTRLTVT.

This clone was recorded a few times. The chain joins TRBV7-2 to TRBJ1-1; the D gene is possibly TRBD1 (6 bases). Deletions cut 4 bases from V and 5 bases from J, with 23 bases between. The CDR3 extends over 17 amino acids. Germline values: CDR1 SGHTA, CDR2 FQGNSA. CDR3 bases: TGTGCCAGCAGCTCACTCGTCTTAAACAGGGCTGGGACTGAAGCTTTCTTT. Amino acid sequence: CASSSLVLNRAGTEAFF.

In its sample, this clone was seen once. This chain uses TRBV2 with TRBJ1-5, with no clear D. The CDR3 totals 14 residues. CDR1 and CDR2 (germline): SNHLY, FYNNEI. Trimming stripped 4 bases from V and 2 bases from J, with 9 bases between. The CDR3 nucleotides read TGTGCCAGCAGTGTTCTGGGAGGCAATCAGCCCCAGCATTTT. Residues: CASSVLGGNQPQHF.

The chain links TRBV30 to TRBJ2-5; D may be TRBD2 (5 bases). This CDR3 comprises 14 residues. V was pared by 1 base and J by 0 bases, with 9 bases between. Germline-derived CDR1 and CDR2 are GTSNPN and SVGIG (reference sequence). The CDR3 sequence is CAWSARAYQETQYF. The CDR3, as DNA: TGTGCCTGGAGTGCGAGGGCGTACCAAGAGACCCAGTACTTC. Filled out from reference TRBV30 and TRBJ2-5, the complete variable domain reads SQTIHQWPATLVQPVGSPLSLECTVEGTSNPNLYWYRQAAGRGLQLLFYSVGIGQISSEVPQNLSASRPQDRQFILSSKKLLLSDSGFYLCAWSARAYQETQYFGPGTRLLVL.

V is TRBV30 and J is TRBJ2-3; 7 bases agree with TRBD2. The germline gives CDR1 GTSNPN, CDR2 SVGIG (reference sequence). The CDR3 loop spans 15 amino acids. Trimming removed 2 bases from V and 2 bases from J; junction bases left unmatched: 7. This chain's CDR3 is CAWSRPSGFTDTQYF. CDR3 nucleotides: TGTGCCTGGAGTAGGCCTAGCGGATTCACAGATACGCAGTATTTT.

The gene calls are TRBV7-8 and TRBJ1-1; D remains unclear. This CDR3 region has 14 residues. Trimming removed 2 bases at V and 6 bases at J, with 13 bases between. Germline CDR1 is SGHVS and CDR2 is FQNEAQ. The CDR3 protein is CASSLHDGGAEAFF. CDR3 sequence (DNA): TGTGCCAGCAGCTTACACGACGGAGGAGCTGAAGCTTTCTTT.

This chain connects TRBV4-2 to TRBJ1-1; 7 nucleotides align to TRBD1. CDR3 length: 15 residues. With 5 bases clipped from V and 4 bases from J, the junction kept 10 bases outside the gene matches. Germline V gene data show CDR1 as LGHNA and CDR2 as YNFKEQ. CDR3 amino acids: CASSSRQGKSTEAFF. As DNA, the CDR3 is TGTGCCAGCAGCTCTCGACAGGGAAAGTCCACTGAAGCTTTCTTT.

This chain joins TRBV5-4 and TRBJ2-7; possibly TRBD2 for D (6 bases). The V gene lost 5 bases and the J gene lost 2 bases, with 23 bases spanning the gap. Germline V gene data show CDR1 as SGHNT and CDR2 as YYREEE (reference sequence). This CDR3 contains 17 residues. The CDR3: CASRAGTPFPRPYEQYF. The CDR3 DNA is TGTGCCAGCAGAGCCGGGACTCCCTTTCCTCGTCCCTACGAGCAGTACTTC.

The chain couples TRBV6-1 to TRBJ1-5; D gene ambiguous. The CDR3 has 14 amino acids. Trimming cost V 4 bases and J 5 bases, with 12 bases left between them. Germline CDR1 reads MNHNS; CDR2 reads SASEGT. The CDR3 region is CASSAPRDDQPQHF. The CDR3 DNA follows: TGTGCCAGCAGTGCCCCGCGGGATGATCAGCCCCAGCATTTT.

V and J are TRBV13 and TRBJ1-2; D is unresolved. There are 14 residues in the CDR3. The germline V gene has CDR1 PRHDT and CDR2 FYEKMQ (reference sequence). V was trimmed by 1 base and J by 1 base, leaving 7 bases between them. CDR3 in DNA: TGTGCCAGCAGCTTAGTAGGACTTAACTATGGCTACACCTTC. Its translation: CASSLVGLNYGYTF.

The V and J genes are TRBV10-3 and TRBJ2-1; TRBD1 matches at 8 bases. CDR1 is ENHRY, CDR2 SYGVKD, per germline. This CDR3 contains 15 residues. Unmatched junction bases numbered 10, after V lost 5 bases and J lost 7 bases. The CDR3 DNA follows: TGTGCCATCAGTCAGGGGGCGATGGGGGGAAATGAGCAGTTCTTC. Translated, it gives CAISQGAMGGNEQFF.

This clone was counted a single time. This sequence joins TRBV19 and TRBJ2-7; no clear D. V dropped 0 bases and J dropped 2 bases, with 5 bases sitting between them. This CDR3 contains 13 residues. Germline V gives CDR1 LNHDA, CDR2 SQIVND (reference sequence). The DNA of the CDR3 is TGTGCCAGTAGTATAGACAGGACCTACGAGCAGTACTTC. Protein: CASSIDRTYEQYF.

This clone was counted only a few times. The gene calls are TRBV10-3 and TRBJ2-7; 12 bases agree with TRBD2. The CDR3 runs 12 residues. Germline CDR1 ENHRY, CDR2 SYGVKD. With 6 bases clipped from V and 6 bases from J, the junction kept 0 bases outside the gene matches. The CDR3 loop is CAIRTSGSEQYF. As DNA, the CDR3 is TGTGCCATCAGGACTAGCGGGAGCGAGCAGTACTTC.

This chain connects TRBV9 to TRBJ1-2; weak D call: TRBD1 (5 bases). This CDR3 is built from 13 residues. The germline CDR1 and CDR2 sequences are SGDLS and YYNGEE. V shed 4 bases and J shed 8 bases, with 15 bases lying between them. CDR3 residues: CASSLGGATGYTF. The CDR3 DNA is TGTGCCAGCAGCCTCGGTGGGGCAACGGGCTACACCTTC.

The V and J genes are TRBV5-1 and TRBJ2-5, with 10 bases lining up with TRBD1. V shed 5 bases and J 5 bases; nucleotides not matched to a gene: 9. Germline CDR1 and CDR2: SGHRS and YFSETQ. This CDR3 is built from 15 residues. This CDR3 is CASRPYPDRGETQYF. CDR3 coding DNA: TGCGCCAGCAGACCATATCCGGACAGGGGGGAGACCCAGTACTTC.